These T cell receptor beta chains were read from a single sample in a study of T cell changes during pregnancy in multiple sclerosis. Produced via immunoSEQ multiplex PCR; TCRdb's table is partial and in-frame only. The sample lists about 100,000 clones, more than 90% occurring once. The material was peripheral blood, obtained in the second trimester of pregnancy. The receptors were sampled from a female donor with multiple sclerosis, enrolled in a pregnancy study. CDR3s include the opening cysteine and the closing phenylalanine or tryptophan. The order of the fields is V gene, J gene, clone size, D gene, CDR3 protein, CDR3 DNA. A D gene is named only where the DNA matches it firmly. Where a row states a size, it is once, few, many or the class of an expanded clone; other rows omit it.

V gene: TRBV2; J gene: TRBJ1-4; clone size: .; D gene: TRBD1; CDR3 protein: CASSDPGQVNEKLFF; CDR3 DNA: TGTGCCAGCAGTGATCCGGGACAGGTCAATGAAAAACTGTTTTTT
V gene: TRBV10-3; J gene: TRBJ2-1; clone size: .; D gene: .; CDR3 protein: CAISILSLARSSYNEQFF; CDR3 DNA: TGTGCCATCAGTATCCTTTCGCTAGCGAGGAGCTCCTACAATGAGCAGTTCTTC
V gene: TRBV30; J gene: TRBJ1-1; clone size: .; D gene: .; CDR3 protein: CAWSVPGLNTEAFF; CDR3 DNA: TGTGCCTGGAGTGTACCCGGGTTGAACACTGAAGCTTTCTTT
V gene: TRBV28; J gene: TRBJ2-1; clone size: .; D gene: TRBD2; CDR3 protein: CASTPTSGRAEQFF; CDR3 DNA: TGTGCCAGCACCCCAACTAGCGGGAGAGCTGAGCAGTTCTTC
V gene: TRBV21-1; J gene: TRBJ1-4; clone size: .; D gene: .; CDR3 protein: CASPAGGQASTNEKLFF; CDR3 DNA: TGTGCCAGCCCTGCTGGGGGACAGGCCTCAACTAATGAAAAACTGTTTTTT
V gene: TRBV5-1; J gene: TRBJ1-5; clone size: .; D gene: TRBD1; CDR3 protein: CASLILRDRGPGNQPQHF; CDR3 DNA: TGCGCCAGCCTCATCCTACGGGACAGGGGGCCAGGAAATCAGCCCCAGCATTTT
V gene: TRBV6-5; J gene: TRBJ1-2; clone size: .; D gene: .; CDR3 protein: CASAPTGYGYTF; CDR3 DNA: TGTGCCAGCGCCCCGACGGGCTATGGCTACACCTTC
V gene: TRBV2; J gene: TRBJ1-2; clone size: .; D gene: TRBD1; CDR3 protein: CASSARQGYFDGYTF; CDR3 DNA: TGTGCCAGCAGTGCCAGACAGGGATACTTCGATGGCTACACCTTC
V gene: TRBV9; J gene: TRBJ2-2; clone size: .; D gene: TRBD1; CDR3 protein: CASSPLQGYTGELFF; CDR3 DNA: TGTGCCAGCAGCCCCTTACAGGGGTACACCGGGGAGCTGTTTTTT
V gene: TRBV2; J gene: TRBJ2-1; clone size: once; D gene: TRBD2; CDR3 protein: CASSVHGIGLAVTSSYNEQFF; CDR3 DNA: TGTGCCAGCAGTGTTCACGGGATAGGGCTAGCGGTCACGAGCTCCTACAATGAGCAGTTCTTC
V gene: TRBV6-4; J gene: TRBJ1-5; clone size: .; D gene: .; CDR3 protein: CASSSAGTNQPQHF; CDR3 DNA: TGTGCCAGCAGTTCAGCAGGCACCAATCAGCCCCAGCATTTT
V gene: TRBV2; J gene: TRBJ2-4; clone size: .; D gene: .; CDR3 protein: CASSGSGWQIAKNIQYF; CDR3 DNA: TGTGCCAGCAGTGGAAGCGGGTGGCAGATAGCCAAAAACATTCAGTACTTC
V gene: TRBV4-1; J gene: TRBJ1-5; clone size: .; D gene: .; CDR3 protein: CASSQGGGGLNQPQHF; CDR3 DNA: TGCGCCAGCAGCCAAGGAGGTGGAGGACTCAATCAGCCCCAGCATTTT
V gene: TRBV12-5; J gene: TRBJ1-1; clone size: .; D gene: .; CDR3 protein: CASGLGLGDTEAFF; CDR3 DNA: TGTGCTAGTGGTTTGGGGTTAGGGGACACTGAAGCTTTCTTT
V gene: TRBV2; J gene: TRBJ2-5; clone size: .; D gene: .; CDR3 protein: CASKWQSETQYF; CDR3 DNA: TGTGCCAGCAAATGGCAGTCGGAGACCCAGTACTTC
V gene: TRBV27; J gene: TRBJ2-2; clone size: once; D gene: .; CDR3 protein: CATRTSTNTGELFF; CDR3 DNA: TGTGCCACCCGGACATCGACGAACACCGGGGAGCTGTTTTTT
V gene: TRBV27; J gene: TRBJ1-2; clone size: .; D gene: TRBD1; CDR3 protein: CASSKRQGDYGYTF; CDR3 DNA: TGTGCCAGCAGTAAGAGACAGGGTGACTATGGCTACACCTTC
V gene: TRBV27; J gene: TRBJ1-1; clone size: .; D gene: .; CDR3 protein: CASSLSPGPLMNTEAFF; CDR3 DNA: TGTGCCAGCAGTTTATCCCCAGGGCCGCTTATGAACACTGAAGCTTTCTTT
V gene: TRBV28; J gene: TRBJ1-5; clone size: .; D gene: .; CDR3 protein: CASSSDTKVGNQPQHF; CDR3 DNA: TGTGCCAGCAGTTCGGACACGAAGGTCGGCAATCAGCCCCAGCATTTT
V gene: TRBV19; J gene: TRBJ2-7; clone size: .; D gene: TRBD1; CDR3 protein: CASSSGQGTFYEQYF; CDR3 DNA: TGTGCCAGTAGTTCCGGACAGGGGACTTTCTACGAGCAGTACTTC